The rows below give T cell receptor beta chains drawn from one sample of a study of blood T cell repertoires in COVID-19. TCRdb's copy holds only in-frame clones and misses some; the assay was immunoSEQ multiplex PCR. Of some 300,000 clones listed, roughly 91% are singletons. Sequenced input: PBMCs or T cells enriched from blood (not recorded which). These receptor sequences come from a woman aged 55-69 years in a cohort exposed to, infected with or recovered from COVID-19 (not recorded which). Both conserved end residues are part of each CDR3. The order of the fields is V gene, D gene, J gene, clone size, CDR3 protein, CDR3 DNA. The D gene is left open where the match is weak. Not all rows give a size; the values are once, few, many and, for expanded clones, a class.

TRBV7-3	TRBD2	TRBJ2-1	NA	CASSLGLAGFGEQFF	TGTGCCAGCAGCCTGGGACTAGCGGGGTTCGGTGAGCAGTTCTTC
TRBV18	NA	TRBJ2-1	NA	CASSPPWGEEQFF	TGTGCCAGCTCACCACCGTGGGGAGAAGAGCAGTTCTTC
TRBV7-2	TRBD1	TRBJ2-5	once	CASSFRTGVETQYF	TGTGCCAGCAGCTTTCGGACAGGGGTAGAGACCCAGTACTTC
TRBV28	TRBD1	TRBJ1-4	NA	CASSSMTGGVEKLFF	TGTGCCAGCAGTTCTATGACAGGGGGTGTTGAAAAACTGTTTTTT
TRBV15	NA	TRBJ1-3	NA	CATSRDRGRNTIYF	TGTGCCACCAGCAGAGACAGGGGACGGAACACCATATATTTT
TRBV4-2	NA	TRBJ2-2	NA	CASSARDLGGELFF	TGTGCCAGCAGCGCCAGGGATCTCGGCGGGGAGCTGTTTTTT
TRBV7-3	TRBD2	TRBJ2-2	once	CASSFGASGRTGELFF	TGTGCCAGCAGCTTCGGGGCTAGCGGGAGAACCGGGGAGCTGTTTTTT
TRBV19	TRBD1	TRBJ1-2	NA	CASSLGGQGQYGYTF	TGTGCCAGTAGCCTAGGGGGACAGGGGCAATATGGCTACACCTTC
TRBV11-2	NA	TRBJ1-6	NA	CASSPRVWRDRISPLHF	TGTGCCAGCAGCCCGAGGGTTTGGAGGGATCGGATTTCACCCCTCCACTTT
TRBV11-2	TRBD1	TRBJ2-7	NA	CASSPLGRTGYYEQYF	TGTGCCAGCAGCCCCCTGGGAAGGACAGGGTACTACGAGCAGTACTTC
TRBV7-2	NA	TRBJ2-7	NA	CASSLGTGVSSYEQYF	TGTGCCAGCAGCTTAGGGACCGGGGTCTCCTCCTACGAGCAGTACTTC